The 9 T cell receptor beta chains below were found in one sample sequenced in a study of blood T cell repertoires in COVID-19. The data were produced by immunoSEQ multiplex PCR, yet TCRdb's version contains in-frame clones alone and is incomplete. The sample lists 250,000 to 350,000 clones, roughly 90% seen once, with around an eighth in the top ten. Sequences were obtained from peripheral blood. Source of these receptors: a woman in her fifties or sixties with acute or convalescent COVID-19.

The rearrangement uses TRBV7-2 and TRBJ2-7; TRBD2 agrees at 16 bases. The CDR3 runs 18 residues. Germline-derived CDR1 and CDR2 are SGHTA and FQGNSA. Unmatched junction bases numbered 8, after V lost 5 bases and J lost 1 base. The CDR3 spells CASSPGTSGGATSYEQYF. CDR3 in DNA: TGTGCCAGCAGCCCCGGGACTAGCGGGGGGGCCACATCCTACGAGCAGTACTTC.

V and J are TRBV27 and TRBJ1-6; unclear D gene. The CDR3 covers 15 residues. CDR1 and CDR2 from the germline V gene are MNHEY and SMNVEV (reference sequence). V was cut by 5 bases and J by 4 bases, with 12 bases left in between. The CDR3 nucleotides read TGTGCCAGCAGTCCGGGTCTCCTATATAATTCACCCCTCCACTTT. As protein: CASSPGLLYNSPLHF.

The chain joins TRBV5-1 to TRBJ2-7; 15 bases align to TRBD2. The CDR3 contains 16 residues. Unmatched junction bases numbered 4, after V lost 0 bases and J lost 6 bases. Germline values: CDR1 SGHRS, CDR2 YFSETQ. Here the CDR3 DNA reads TGCGCCAGCAGCTTGGCCCTGGGACTAGCGGGGGGCGAGCAGTACTTC. Its translation: CASSLALGLAGGEQYF.

The chain has TRBV27 and TRBJ2-7, with a tentative D call TRBD1 (5 bases). Trimming cost V 4 bases and J 4 bases, with 5 bases left between them. The germline gives CDR1 MNHEY, CDR2 SMNVEV (reference sequence). The CDR3 consists of 11 residues. The CDR3 sequence is CASSSGYEQYF. The CDR3 bases are TGTGCCAGCAGTTCAGGGTACGAGCAGTACTTC.

The chain links TRBV28 to TRBJ1-2; D ambiguous. V was shortened by 6 bases and J by 5 bases, with 10 bases between the two germline ends. Germline lookup yields CDR1 MDHEN and CDR2 SYDVKM. There are 12 residues in the CDR3. CDR3 protein: CASSTRSYGYTF. The DNA of the CDR3 is TGTGCCAGCAGCACTAGGTCTTATGGCTACACCTTC.

The chain has TRBV18 and TRBJ1-5, with TRBD1 as a possible D gene (5 bases). CDR3 length: 15 residues. Trimming shortened V by 3 bases and J by 0 bases, and 9 bases separated the two germline ends. CDR1 is KGHSH, CDR2 LQKENI, per germline. This CDR3 is CASSPDRHSNQPQHF. CDR3 DNA: TGTGCCAGCTCACCTGACAGACATAGCAATCAGCCCCAGCATTTT. The variable domain in full, completed from reference TRBV18 and TRBJ1-5, reads NAGVMQNPRHLVRRRGQEARLRCSPMKGHSHVYWYRQLPEEGLKFMVYLQKENIIDESGMPKERFSAEFPKEGPSILRIQQVVRGDSAAYFCASSPDRHSNQPQHFGDGTRLSIL.

The chain has TRBV10-3 and TRBJ2-1, with 8 bases lining up with TRBD2. The CDR3 covers 15 residues. J lost 2 bases, V lost 6 bases, and 6 bases had no gene match. Germline V gives CDR1 ENHRY, CDR2 SYGVKD. The CDR3 sequence: CAISNLGGAYNEQFF. The DNA for the CDR3 is TGTGCCATCAGCAATCTCGGGGGGGCCTACAATGAGCAGTTCTTC.

The rearrangement links TRBV12-3 or TRBV12-4 to TRBJ2-3; TRBD2 might be the D (5 bases). The ends were cut back, 1 base at V and 4 bases at J, with 6 bases in the middle. The length of the CDR3 is 13 residues. CDR3 DNA: TGTGCCAGCAGTTTAGATAGCGCAGATACGCAGTATTTT. This gives the protein CASSLDSADTQYF.

V gene TRBV9 combines with J gene TRBJ2-2; 8 nucleotides align to TRBD1. The germline CDR1 and CDR2 sequences are SGDLS and YYNGEE. V lost 1 base to trimming and J lost 7 bases; unmatched junction nucleotides: 6. This CDR3 is 15 amino acids long. The CDR3 here is CASSVSQGAGGELFF. The CDR3 bases are TGTGCCAGCAGCGTATCCCAGGGGGCCGGCGGGGAGCTGTTTTTT.